These 27 T cell receptor beta chains originate from one sample sequenced in a study of blood T cell repertoires in COVID-19. Profiled with immunoSEQ multiplex PCR; TCRdb holds only in-frame clones, not every one. The repertoire has roughly 480,000 clones, 89% of them found once; the top ten carry roughly 1%. Sequencing was carried out using peripheral blood. The receptors were gathered from a man younger than 30 with COVID-19, enrolled during active disease.

The CDR3 reads CAWSSTSTDTQYF. In nucleotides, the CDR3 is TGTGCCTGGAGTTCGACTAGCACAGATACGCAGTATTTT. The genes are TRBV30 and TRBJ2-3; D ambiguous. Germline loops: CDR1 GTSNPN, CDR2 SVGIG (reference sequence). The CDR3 length is 13 residues. V was cut by 2 bases and J by 0 bases, with 6 bases left in between.

V is TRBV6-6 and J is TRBJ1-6; a weak D match, TRBD1 (6 bases). Germline assignment: CDR1 MNHNY and CDR2 SVGAGI (reference sequence). The germline V and J ends were trimmed by 0 bases and 8 bases, with 11 bases remaining between them. This CDR3 is built from 15 residues. The chain's CDR3 is CASSYSIQGDSPLHF. CDR3 DNA sequence: TGTGCCAGCAGTTACTCGATACAGGGCGATTCACCCCTCCACTTT.

With regard to this clone: The identical CDR3 is also encoded by other nucleotide sequences in the sample. This chain connects TRBV5-1 to TRBJ1-1; a possible D gene is TRBD1 (5 bases). The CDR3 sequence is 14 residues long. V lost 0 bases and J 1 base, leaving 7 bases between the germline ends. Germline CDR1 and CDR2: SGHRS and YFSETQ. The CDR3 sequence: CASSLAGWNTEAFF. CDR3 DNA: TGCGCCAGCAGCTTGGCAGGGTGGAACACTGAAGCTTTCTTT.

The V gene is TRBV7-8, the J gene TRBJ2-5; 7 bases line up with TRBD1. V lost 5 bases and J lost 1; bases outside the gene matches: 4. Germline assignment: CDR1 SGHVS and CDR2 FQNEAQ. This CDR3 is 14 amino acids long. CDR3 DNA sequence: TGTGCCAGCAGCGTCGGACAGGCCCAAGAGACCCAGTACTTC. Amino acids: CASSVGQAQETQYF.

This chain uses TRBV7-9 with TRBJ2-7; possible D gene TRBD2, 5 bases. The CDR3 has 14 amino acids. Germline-derived CDR1 and CDR2 are SEHNR and FQNEAQ (reference sequence). V was pared by 3 bases and J by 2 bases, with 11 bases between. This CDR3 is CASSFREKPYEQYF. DNA of the CDR3: TGTGCCAGCAGCTTCCGGGAAAAACCCTACGAGCAGTACTTC.

The rearrangement joins TRBV29-1 to TRBJ1-1; D call uncertain. With 6 bases removed from V and 1 base from J, the gap between germline ends came to 15 bases. Germline assignment: CDR1 SQVTM and CDR2 ANQGSEA. The CDR3 is made up of 14 amino acids. The CDR3: CSVEIGRGNTEAFF. Here the CDR3 DNA reads TGCAGCGTGGAGATAGGGCGGGGGAACACTGAAGCTTTCTTT.

The chain recombines TRBV9 with TRBJ1-3; 7 bases are a match to TRBD1. The V gene end was trimmed by 0 bases and the J gene end by 2 bases; junction bases not matched to a gene: 2. From germline, CDR1 is SGDLS and CDR2 YYNGEE. This CDR3 is built from 15 residues. The CDR3 region is CASSVEGTAGNTIYF. DNA of the CDR3: TGTGCCAGCAGCGTAGAGGGGACAGCTGGAAACACCATATATTTT. Combining the CDR3 with reference TRBV9 and TRBJ1-3 gives the whole variable domain DSGVTQTPKHLITATGQRVTLRCSPRSGDLSVYWYQQSLDQGLQFLIQYYNGEERAKGNILERFSAQQFPDLHSELNLSSLELGDSALYFCASSVEGTAGNTIYFGEGSWLTVV.

The chain has TRBV25-1 and TRBJ2-1; 12 nucleotides match TRBD2. Trimming cost V 3 bases and J 8 bases; bases outside gene matches: 14. The CDR3 runs to 18 residues. The germline CDR1 and CDR2 sequences are MGHDK and SYGVNS. CDR3 DNA sequence: TGTGCCAGCAGTGATACTACTGGGACTAGCGGGTTGGTAGATGAGCAGTTCTTC. It is translated as CASSDTTGTSGLVDEQFF.

The chain combines TRBV19 with TRBJ2-3, with 7 bases matching TRBD2. Trimming at V came to 6 bases and at J to 3 bases, leaving 12 bases not matched to a gene. The CDR3 length is 16 residues. CDR1 is LNHDA and CDR2 is SQIVND in the germline V gene (reference sequence). CDR3: CASSDFAGDVTDTQYF. The DNA of the CDR3 is TGTGCCAGTAGCGATTTTGCGGGAGACGTGACAGATACGCAGTATTTT.

The rearrangement joins TRBV19 to TRBJ2-3; D is undetermined. V was pared by 3 bases and J by 2 bases, with 15 bases between. The CDR3 contains 16 residues. Germline assignment: CDR1 LNHDA and CDR2 SQIVND (reference sequence). CDR3 region: CASSMGSYHATDTQYF. Here the CDR3 DNA reads TGTGCCAGTAGTATGGGCAGCTACCATGCCACAGATACGCAGTATTTT.

The V call is TRBV11-2, the J call TRBJ2-5; unclear D gene. In germline, CDR1 is SGHAT, CDR2 FQNNGV. This CDR3 region has 14 residues. V lost 1 base and J lost 2, with 8 bases in between. The CDR3 DNA reads TGTGCCAGCAGCTTAGGTCAGATGCAAGAGACCCAGTACTTC. Protein: CASSLGQMQETQYF.

The chain couples TRBV7-3 to TRBJ2-7; no reliable D call. Germline V gene lookup returns CDR1 SGHTA and CDR2 FQGTGA. The CDR3 extends over 13 amino acids. V was cut by 5 bases and J by 3 bases, with 11 bases left in between. As DNA, the CDR3 is TGTGCCAGCAGCCCCGCTGCTAGCTACGAGCAGTACTTC. It yields the protein CASSPAASYEQYF.

The gene calls are TRBV29-1 and TRBJ2-7; TRBD1 aligns across 10 bases. The CDR3 covers 13 residues. Germline V CDR1 and CDR2: SQVTM, ANQGSEA. Trimming cost V 0 bases and J 8 bases; bases outside gene matches: 4. DNA for the CDR3: TGCAGCGTTGAAGACCGGACAGGGGGGAAGCAGTACTTC. Encoded protein: CSVEDRTGGKQYF.

The rearrangement links TRBV12-3 or TRBV12-4 to TRBJ2-1; tentative D call: TRBD1 (5 bases). The CDR3 spans 13 residues. The V and J ends lost 1 base and 12 bases respectively, with 13 bases between them. The CDR3 DNA sequence: TGTGCCAGCAGTTTAGGGCCCGGGCAGGGGCAGTTCTTC. Its protein product is CASSLGPGQGQFF.

The V call is TRBV2, the J call TRBJ2-3; D gene ambiguous. The CDR3 contains 13 residues. Trimming pared 6 bases from V and 4 bases from J, leaving 11 bases between. CDR1 and CDR2 (germline): SNHLY, FYNNEI. Here the CDR3 DNA reads TGTGCCAGCAGACTTGGGCTCGCAGATACGCAGTATTTT. It is translated as CASRLGLADTQYF.

The chain employs TRBV28 and TRBJ2-7; 12 bases map to TRBD2. The V and J ends lost 7 bases and 5 bases, in that order; junction bases with no gene match: 6. The CDR3 is 14 residues long. Germline V gives CDR1 MDHEN, CDR2 SYDVKM. In nucleotides, the CDR3 is TGTGCCAGCACAACTAGCGGGAGGCGGGACGAGCAGTACTTC. Translated: CASTTSGRRDEQYF.

CDR3 region: CASSELTRNEKLFF. In DNA form, the CDR3 reads TGCGCCAGCAGTGAGTTGACACGTAATGAAAAACTGTTTTTT. The V gene is TRBV10-2, the J gene TRBJ1-4; D gene ambiguous. The germline V gene encodes CDR1 WSHSY and CDR2 SAAADI. V lost 1 base to trimming and J lost 4 bases, with 7 bases between them. This CDR3 contains 14 residues.

V gene TRBV3-1 (or the pseudogene TRBV3-2) combines with J gene TRBJ2-7; 8 nucleotides match TRBD1. CDR3 length: 15 amino acids. The germline CDR1 and CDR2 sequences are LGHDT and YNNKEL (reference sequence). The V segment lost 4 bases and the J segment 2 bases; nucleotides outside the gene matches: 7. CDR3 coding DNA: TGTGCCAGCAGCCCATCGACAGGGGCGCCCTACGAGCAGTACTTC. As protein: CASSPSTGAPYEQYF.

The rearrangement uses TRBV6-6 and TRBJ1-5, with D possibly TRBD1 on 6 matching bases. The CDR3 spans 16 residues. Trimming left V 3 bases short and J 6 bases short, with 18 bases between. Germline CDR1 MNHNY, CDR2 SVGAGI (reference sequence). This CDR3 is CASSYTPVGASQPQHF. The CDR3 DNA follows: TGTGCCAGCAGTTATACCCCCGTGGGGGCTAGTCAGCCCCAGCATTTT.

As for this clone: The sample has other DNA sequences that encode this CDR3 too. The chain combines TRBV12-3 or TRBV12-4 with TRBJ2-1; TRBD2 aligns across 8 bases. There are 13 residues in the CDR3. Trimming at V came to 3 bases and at J to 6 bases, leaving 1 base not matched to a gene. DNA for the CDR3: TGTGCCAGCAGTTTCACTAGCGGCAATGAGCAGTTCTTC. The encoded protein is CASSFTSGNEQFF.

The genes are TRBV27 and TRBJ2-2, with 9 nucleotides matching TRBD1. J lost 7 bases, V lost 3 bases, and 6 bases had no gene match. This CDR3 has 15 residues. Germline assignment: CDR1 MNHEY and CDR2 SMNVEV (reference sequence). Here the CDR3 reads CASSFSGQGIGELFF. The CDR3 nucleotides are TGTGCCAGCAGTTTCTCGGGACAGGGTATCGGGGAGCTGTTTTTT.

This clone was picked up a small number of times. This chain joins TRBV7-8 and TRBJ1-1; a weak D match, TRBD1 (6 bases). The CDR3 sequence is 15 residues long. Germline V gene data show CDR1 as SGHVS and CDR2 as FQNEAQ. V shed 5 bases and J shed 5 bases, with 18 bases lying between them. The CDR3 nucleotides are TGTGCCAGCAGCCAGAGTCCCAGGGGAGGGACTGAAGCTTTCTTT. Encoded protein: CASSQSPRGGTEAFF.

This chain uses TRBV12-3 or TRBV12-4 with TRBJ2-7, with D perhaps matching TRBD1 (5 bases). CDR3 length: 13 amino acids. With 6 bases removed from V and 5 bases from J, the gap between germline ends came to 14 bases. The CDR3 reads CASSPGHADEQYF. CDR3 coding DNA: TGTGCCAGCAGCCCTGGACATGCGGACGAGCAGTACTTC.

The genes are TRBV5-1 and TRBJ1-3; possible D gene TRBD1, 6 bases. Germline values: CDR1 SGHRS, CDR2 YFSETQ. The CDR3 spans 15 residues. V lost 2 bases, J lost 3 bases, and 12 bases lay in between. For the CDR3, the DNA is TGCGCCAGCAGCTTACAGGGCTTAGTTGGAAACACCATATATTTT. It codes for CASSLQGLVGNTIYF.

This chain links TRBV6-1 with TRBJ2-2; TRBD1 matches 8 bases. This CDR3 has 15 residues. The J segment lost 6 bases and the V segment lost 2 bases, leaving 5 bases of the junction unmatched. Germline CDR1 MNHNS, CDR2 SASEGT. The CDR3 region is CASSERTGSPGELFF. CDR3 nucleotide sequence: TGTGCCAGCAGTGAACGGACAGGGTCCCCCGGGGAGCTGTTTTTT.

This rearrangement joins TRBV30 to TRBJ1-1, with unresolved D. This CDR3 comprises 13 residues. V was trimmed by 0 bases and J by 2 bases, leaving 7 bases between them. Germline CDR1 is GTSNPN and CDR2 is SVGIG (reference sequence). The chain's CDR3 is CAWSVGTNTEAFF. CDR3 sequence (DNA): TGTGCCTGGAGTGTGGGCACAAACACTGAAGCTTTCTTT. The variable domain in full, with the rest retrieved from reference TRBV30 and TRBJ1-1, is SQTIHQWPATLVQPVGSPLSLECTVEGTSNPNLYWYRQAAGRGLQLLFYSVGIGQISSEVPQNLSASRPQDRQFILSSKKLLLSDSGFYLCAWSVGTNTEAFFGQGTRLTVV.

The chain has TRBV2 and TRBJ2-7, with D perhaps TRBD2 (5 bases). The V end lost 2 bases, the J end lost 4 bases, and 9 bases lay between the germline ends. The CDR3 runs 13 residues. Germline V CDR1 and CDR2: SNHLY, FYNNEI. Here the CDR3 DNA reads TGTGCCAGCAGTGAAAACACGGGGTACGAGCAGTACTTC. This encodes CASSENTGYEQYF. Full variable domain (remainder filled in from reference TRBV2 and TRBJ2-7): EPEVTQTPSHQVTQMGQEVILRCVPISNHLYFYWYRQILGQKVEFLVSFYNNEISEKSEIFDDQFSVERPDGSNFTLKIRSTKLEDSAMYFCASSENTGYEQYFGPGTRLTVT.